What follows describes a single T cell receptor (beta chain). The antigen remains undetermined. The data belong to a study of PD-1 blockade in classical Hodgkin lymphoma. Study results and caveats: According to reports, newly diagnosed patients had lower baseline TCR diversity than healthy donors, and relapsed/refractory patients had lower baseline TCR diversity still. Diversity in CD4+ TCRs, unlike that measured in CD8+ TCRs, had risen significantly by C4D1.

Every one of the patients relapsed after autologous stem cell transplantation (brentuximab vedotin exposure was variable). Best responses were complete response, partial response or progressive disease. Profiling relied on immunoSEQ multiplex PCR, and the TCRdb table lists in-frame clones only, not all of them. This table has about 22,000 clones, around 68% appearing once. Germline CDR1 MNHNY, CDR2 SVGAGI (reference sequence). The V and J ends lost 2 bases and 7 bases, in that order; junction bases with no gene match: 2. The CDR3 length is 15 residues. The origin of this receptor is a human donor with classical Hodgkin lymphoma. The sample in question was peripheral blood mononuclear cells (PBMCs), obtained at baseline. This chain links TRBV6-6 with TRBJ2-5; 15 bases fit TRBD2. CDR3: CASSYGLAGGGTQYF. The CDR3 bases are TGTGCCAGCAGTTACGGACTAGCGGGAGGGGGGACCCAGTACTTC.